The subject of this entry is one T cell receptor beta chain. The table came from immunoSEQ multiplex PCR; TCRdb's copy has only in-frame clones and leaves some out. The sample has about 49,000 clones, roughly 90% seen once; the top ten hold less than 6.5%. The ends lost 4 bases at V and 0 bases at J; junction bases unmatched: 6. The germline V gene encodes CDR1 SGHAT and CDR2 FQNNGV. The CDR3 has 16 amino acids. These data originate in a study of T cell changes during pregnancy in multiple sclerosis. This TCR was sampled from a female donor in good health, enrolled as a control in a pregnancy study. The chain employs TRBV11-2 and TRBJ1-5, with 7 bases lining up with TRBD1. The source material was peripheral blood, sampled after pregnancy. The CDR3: CASSSQGKLSNQPQHF. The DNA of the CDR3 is TGTGCCAGCAGCTCACAGGGGAAGCTTAGCAATCAGCCCCAGCATTTT.